Below are 19 T cell receptor beta chains sequenced from a single sample in a study of T cells after yellow fever vaccination. TCRdb reanalysed the 5' RACE reads using MiXCR and keeps one entry per CDR3 protein. The sample carries 100,000 to 150,000 distinct CDR3 sequences, 7.4% recorded once. This specimen was CD4+ T cells sorted from PBMCs, taken 9 to 11 days after the first yellow fever vaccination. Source of these receptors: a man between 18 and 29 years old who received the YFV17D yellow fever vaccine.

Only a few counts were recorded for this clonotype. The genes are TRBV7-2 and TRBJ2-2; TRBD2 matches at 8 bases. The CDR3 is 16 amino acids. V trimming: 0 bases; J trimming: 1 base; junction bases outside the gene matches: 1. CDR1 is SGHTA and CDR2 is FQGNSA in the germline V gene. CDR3 protein: CASSLALAGNTGELFF. The CDR3 region has the DNA TGTGCCAGCAGCTTAGCCCTAGCGGGGAACACCGGGGAGCTGTTTTTT.

V is TRBV6-5 and J is TRBJ2-7; 13 bases line up with TRBD2. The CDR3 is made up of 15 amino acids. Germline CDR1 MNHEY, CDR2 SVGAGI. With V trimmed by 2 bases and J by 2 bases, 0 bases remained unmatched. The CDR3 DNA is TGTGCCAGCAGTTACGGGACTAGCGGGACCTACGAGCAGTACTTC. Protein sequence: CASSYGTSGTYEQYF.

This chain connects TRBV7-2 to TRBJ1-5; 10 bases fit TRBD1. Trimming at V came to 5 bases and at J to 5 bases, leaving 6 bases not matched to a gene. Germline-derived CDR1 and CDR2 are SGHTA and FQGNSA. This CDR3 is 15 amino acids long. CDR3 sequence: CASSKTGGRDQPQHF. CDR3 nucleotide sequence: TGTGCCAGCAGCAAGACAGGGGGCAGGGATCAGCCCCAGCATTTT. Variable domain in full (rest from reference TRBV7-2 and TRBJ1-5): GAGVSQSPSNKVTEKGKDVELRCDPISGHTALYWYRQSLGQGLEFLIYFQGNSAPDKSGLPSDRFSAERTGGSVSTLTIQRTQQEDSAVYLCASSKTGGRDQPQHFGDGTRLSIL.

The chain recombines TRBV24-1 with TRBJ2-5, with D unclear. The CDR3 runs to 13 residues. Trimming pared 4 bases from V and 2 bases from J, leaving 7 bases between. Germline V gene lookup returns CDR1 KGHDR and CDR2 SFDVKD. Here the CDR3 reads CATSEVGQETQYF. CDR3 nucleotide sequence: TGTGCCACCAGTGAAGTAGGGCAAGAGACCCAGTACTTC.

This rearrangement joins TRBV20-1 to TRBJ1-5; D gene ambiguous. The V end lost 3 bases, the J end lost 4 bases, and 10 bases lay between the germline ends. CDR3 length equals 13 residues. CDR1 and CDR2 (germline): DFQATT, SNEGSKA (reference sequence). This CDR3 reads CSASPRLNQPQHF. The CDR3 coding sequence is TGCAGTGCTAGTCCGAGGCTTAATCAGCCCCAGCATTTT.

This clonotype appeared a few times. This chain joins TRBV7-2 and TRBJ2-5; 11 bases are shared with TRBD2. The length of the CDR3 is 16 residues. Trimming at V came to 1 base and at J to 3 bases, leaving 4 bases not matched to a gene. In germline, CDR1 is SGHTA, CDR2 FQGNSA. As DNA, the CDR3 is TGTGCCAGCAGCTTAGGAACGGGACTAGCGGAAGAGACCCAGTACTTC. It specifies CASSLGTGLAEETQYF.

This clonotype was found many times. This rearrangement joins TRBV5-1 to TRBJ2-3, with D perhaps TRBD1 (6 bases). V lost 3 bases to trimming and J lost 6 bases, with 17 bases between them. The CDR3 loop spans 15 amino acids. Germline V gene sequence: CDR1 SGHRS, CDR2 YFSETQ. CDR3 nucleotide sequence: TGCGCCAGCAGCTCCCAAACGGACAGAGCCGATACGCAGTATTTT. Translated: CASSSQTDRADTQYF.

This clonotype has ten or more counts. The chain uses TRBV4-3 and TRBJ2-7; 7 bases align to TRBD1. This CDR3 is built from 15 residues. The trim removed 1 base at V and 2 bases at J, leaving 5 bases unmatched. The germline gives CDR1 LGHNA, CDR2 YSLEER. DNA for the CDR3: TGCGCCAGCAGCCAAGGAAGGGACAGCCCCTACGAGCAGTACTTC. This translates into CASSQGRDSPYEQYF.

This clonotype showed up many times. This rearrangement joins TRBV5-1 to TRBJ2-3; tentatively, D is TRBD1 (6 bases). Germline CDR1 is SGHRS and CDR2 is YFSETQ. Trimming pared 0 bases from V and 5 bases from J, leaving 10 bases between. This CDR3 has 14 amino acids. DNA for the CDR3: TGCGCCAGCAGCTTGGAACAGGGAAGAGATACGCAGTATTTT. Residues: CASSLEQGRDTQYF.

This clonotype appeared many times. The chain carries TRBV5-1 and TRBJ1-1; 7 bases line up with TRBD1. CDR1 and CDR2 from the germline V gene are SGHRS and YFSETQ. The CDR3 covers 14 residues. V gave up 7 bases and J gave up 3 bases; unmatched junction bases: 9. CDR3 in DNA: TGCGCCAGCTTCTTGACAGGGCGAGACACTGAAGCTTTCTTT. It is translated as CASFLTGRDTEAFF.

This clonotype was detected many times. The V gene is TRBV7-2, the J gene TRBJ2-7; D assignment may be TRBD1 or TRBD2 (5 bases each). V lost 4 bases, J lost 4 bases, and 11 bases lay in between. The CDR3 loop spans 13 amino acids. Germline V gene lookup returns CDR1 SGHTA and CDR2 FQGNSA. CDR3 protein: CASSWGRSYEQYV. CDR3 nucleotide sequence: TGTGCCAGCAGCTGGGGACGGTCGTACGAGCAGTACGTC.

This clonotype has only a few counts. The chain recombines TRBV4-1 with TRBJ1-5; TRBD1 matches 10 bases. Germline assignment: CDR1 MGHRA and CDR2 YSYEKL. J was trimmed by 2 bases and V by 3 bases; bases with no gene match: 4. This CDR3 is built from 16 residues. The CDR3 nucleotides are TGCGCCAGCAGCCATGAGGGGACAGGGGGCAATCAGCCCCAGCATTTT. Translating gives CASSHEGTGGNQPQHF.

This clonotype has a count of ten or more. This chain joins TRBV5-6 and TRBJ2-2; no firm D call. The V gene's germline CDR1 is SGHDT and CDR2 YYEEEE. The CDR3 extends over 16 amino acids. Trimming shortened V by 4 bases and J by 6 bases, and 19 bases separated the two germline ends. CDR3 sequence (DNA): TGTGCCAGCAGCCGCGGATGGCCCCTCCCGGCCGGGGAGCTGTTTTTT. Translated: CASSRGWPLPAGELFF.

This clonotype came up a few times. The V gene is TRBV7-2, the J gene TRBJ1-3; D not certain. Trimming stripped 5 bases from V and 8 bases from J, with 16 bases between. Germline-derived CDR1 and CDR2 are SGHTA and FQGNSA. The length of the CDR3 is 14 residues. The CDR3 here is CASSTTAVWDTIYF. CDR3 coding DNA: TGTGCCAGCAGCACTACTGCTGTCTGGGACACCATATATTTT.

This clonotype was observed many times. V is TRBV9 and J is TRBJ2-1; D not certain. V lost 0 bases to trimming and J lost 4 bases, with 8 bases between them. The CDR3 has 14 residues. Germline assignment: CDR1 SGDLS and CDR2 YYNGEE. The CDR3, as DNA: TGTGCCAGCAGCGTAGGAGCAATTTACAATGAGCAGTTCTTC. Protein: CASSVGAIYNEQFF.

The table lists this clonotype with many counts. The V and J genes are TRBV5-5 and TRBJ1-6; perhaps TRBD1 as D (5 bases). This CDR3 is 18 amino acids long. The germline V gene encodes CDR1 SGHKS and CDR2 YYEKEE (reference sequence). V lost 3 bases and J lost 8, with 24 bases in between. The DNA of the CDR3 is TGTGCCAGCAGCTCGACCCACCAGGGCAGTAAGGTTCATTCACCCCTCCACTTT. Translating gives CASSSTHQGSKVHSPLHF.

This clonotype was picked up many times. The V gene is TRBV20-1, the J gene TRBJ1-3; D call uncertain. The CDR3 totals 14 residues. V gave up 3 bases and J gave up 0 bases, with 9 bases separating them. The germline gives CDR1 DFQATT, CDR2 SNEGSKA (reference sequence). CDR3 coding DNA: TGCAGTGCTAGGGTTCTGAGCTCTGGAAACACCATATATTTT. Protein sequence: CSARVLSSGNTIYF.

Many counts were recorded for this clonotype. This chain links TRBV7-2 with TRBJ2-7, with D perhaps given as TRBD1 or TRBD2 (5 bases each). The CDR3 is 15 residues long. V was clipped by 5 bases and J by 6 bases, with 20 bases between them. Germline CDR1 and CDR2: SGHTA and FQGNSA. Here the CDR3 DNA reads TGTGCCAGCAGCCCCCGCTATGACGGGGCGGGCGAGCAGTACTTC. Translating it yields CASSPRYDGAGEQYF.

There are many counts of this clonotype. The chain uses TRBV5-1 and TRBJ2-1; TRBD2 is a possible D gene (6 bases). Germline V gene lookup returns CDR1 SGHRS and CDR2 YFSETQ. The V end was cut by 5 bases, the J end by 2 bases, with 20 bases between. The CDR3 is 17 amino acids. CDR3 region: CASRDLTGTHTYNEQFF. In nucleotides, the CDR3 is TGCGCCAGCAGGGACCTGACCGGGACTCATACCTACAATGAGCAGTTCTTC.